This T cell receptor (beta chain) was recorded in a study of blood T cell repertoires in COVID-19. CDR1 is MDHEN and CDR2 is SYDVKM in the germline V gene. V lost 2 bases and J lost 4, with 14 bases in between. The CDR3 spans 15 residues. Assay: immunoSEQ multiplex PCR; the TCRdb copy retains only in-frame clones and omits some. The table lists about 68,000 clones, approximately 84% of them singletons. The rearrangement links TRBV28 to TRBJ1-2, with D possibly TRBD1 on 6 matching bases. The sequence came from a middle-aged man with active COVID-19. Sequenced material: peripheral blood. The CDR3 here is CASSLLGQDLYGYTF. The CDR3 DNA reads as TGTGCCAGCAGTTTACTGGGACAAGACCTCTATGGCTACACCTTC.